These T cell receptor beta chains were read from a single sample in a study of blood T cell repertoires in COVID-19. TCRdb's table, derived via immunoSEQ multiplex PCR, lists solely in-frame clones and lacks some. The data hold about 170,000 clones, with roughly 90% observed a single time. The source material was peripheral blood. Receptors originate from a man aged 50-59 years with acute or convalescent COVID-19. The CDR3 runs from the conserved cysteine through the conserved F or W. Each record gives: V gene, J gene, D gene, clone size, CDR3 protein, CDR3 DNA. A D gene is named only where the DNA matches it firmly. Some rows have no size entry. The others give once, few or many, or a class for an expanded clone.

V gene: TRBV7-2
J gene: TRBJ2-5
D gene: TRBD1
clone size: -
CDR3 protein: CASSFGDRQETQYF
CDR3 DNA: TGTGCCAGCAGCTTCGGGGACAGACAAGAGACCCAGTACTTC

V gene: TRBV13
J gene: TRBJ1-4
D gene: -
clone size: -
CDR3 protein: CASSYSLRGTNEKLFF
CDR3 DNA: TGTGCCAGCAGCTACAGCCTCAGGGGCACTAATGAAAAACTGTTTTTT

V gene: TRBV6-2/TRBV6-3
J gene: TRBJ1-5
D gene: TRBD1
clone size: -
CDR3 protein: CASSYRGLQPQHF
CDR3 DNA: TGTGCCAGCAGTTACAGGGGGCTTCAGCCCCAGCATTTT

V gene: TRBV7-8
J gene: TRBJ1-1
D gene: TRBD1
clone size: once
CDR3 protein: CASSQDRVSFGTEAFF
CDR3 DNA: TGTGCCAGCAGTCAAGACAGGGTCTCCTTTGGGACTGAAGCTTTCTTT

V gene: TRBV12-3/TRBV12-4
J gene: TRBJ1-4
D gene: -
clone size: few
CDR3 protein: CASRWGREKLFF
CDR3 DNA: TGTGCCAGCAGGTGGGGCCGGGAAAAACTGTTTTTT

V gene: TRBV7-9
J gene: TRBJ2-1
D gene: TRBD2
clone size: -
CDR3 protein: CASSPGLAEYNEQFF
CDR3 DNA: TGTGCCAGCAGCCCGGGACTAGCGGAATACAATGAGCAGTTCTTC

V gene: TRBV15
J gene: TRBJ1-1
D gene: -
clone size: -
CDR3 protein: CATSPRANTEAFF
CDR3 DNA: TGTGCCACCAGCCCCCGCGCTAACACTGAAGCTTTCTTT

V gene: TRBV6-5
J gene: TRBJ2-7
D gene: -
clone size: -
CDR3 protein: CASSLEGYEQYF
CDR3 DNA: TGTGCCAGCAGTCTAGAAGGCTACGAGCAGTACTTC

V gene: TRBV7-9
J gene: TRBJ2-3
D gene: -
clone size: -
CDR3 protein: CASDASTDTQYF
CDR3 DNA: TGTGCCAGCGATGCGAGCACAGATACGCAGTATTTT

V gene: TRBV5-1
J gene: TRBJ2-7
D gene: TRBD2
clone size: -
CDR3 protein: CASSKGLANTYEQYF
CDR3 DNA: TGCGCCAGCAGCAAGGGACTAGCGAACACCTACGAGCAGTACTTC

V gene: TRBV28
J gene: TRBJ1-6
D gene: -
clone size: -
CDR3 protein: CASSLYQGQMSPLHF
CDR3 DNA: TGTGCCAGCAGTTTATATCAGGGGCAAATGTCACCCCTCCACTTT

V gene: TRBV7-9
J gene: TRBJ1-4
D gene: -
clone size: -
CDR3 protein: CASSLGPNEKLFF
CDR3 DNA: TGTGCCAGCAGCTTAGGTCCGAATGAAAAACTGTTTTTT

V gene: TRBV11-2
J gene: TRBJ2-1
D gene: -
clone size: -
CDR3 protein: CASSSLSQSYNEQFF
CDR3 DNA: TGTGCCAGCAGCTCCCTCAGTCAGTCCTACAATGAGCAGTTCTTC

V gene: TRBV7-2
J gene: TRBJ1-3
D gene: -
clone size: -
CDR3 protein: CASSLATGNTIYF
CDR3 DNA: TGTGCCAGCAGCTTAGCGACAGGAAACACCATATATTTT

V gene: TRBV5-5
J gene: TRBJ2-5
D gene: TRBD2
clone size: -
CDR3 protein: CASSLGTSFVEETQYF
CDR3 DNA: TGTGCCAGCAGCTTAGGGACTAGTTTTGTAGAGGAGACCCAGTACTTC

V gene: TRBV6-1
J gene: TRBJ2-5
D gene: TRBD1
clone size: once
CDR3 protein: CASSERGDRQTQYF
CDR3 DNA: TGTGCCAGCAGTGAACGAGGGGACAGACAGACCCAGTACTTC

V gene: TRBV28
J gene: TRBJ2-5
D gene: -
clone size: -
CDR3 protein: CASSPPGVEETQYF
CDR3 DNA: TGTGCCAGCAGCCCACCGGGGGTAGAAGAGACCCAGTACTTC

V gene: TRBV30
J gene: TRBJ1-5
D gene: TRBD1
clone size: -
CDR3 protein: CAWRDPRGGYQPQHF
CDR3 DNA: TGTGCCTGGAGGGACCCAAGAGGGGGCTATCAGCCCCAGCATTTT

V gene: TRBV11-2
J gene: TRBJ1-4
D gene: -
clone size: once
CDR3 protein: CASSSGAWEKLFF
CDR3 DNA: TGTGCCAGCAGCTCAGGGGCTTGGGAAAAACTGTTTTTT